This T cell receptor (beta chain) was profiled in a study of blood T cell repertoires in COVID-19. About the study: Samples representing acute and convalescent COVID-19 were sourced from the United States, Italy and Spain. Sources were T cells, B-cell-depleted T cells, or PBMCs; the material itself was cDNA or gDNA.

Per the authors' pipeline: It was from reference gene primer amplification that nucleated cell counts were estimated. Sequencing was performed with immunoSEQ multiplex PCR; in TCRdb, only in-frame clones are kept and a portion is missing. For V, J and clone size, that table is used; D and trimming come from the DNA. The table includes approximately 200,000 clones, 80% to 90% detected once. The germline V gene has CDR1 LNHDA and CDR2 SQIVND (reference sequence). CDR3 size: 13 residues. V lost 7 bases and J lost 4; bases outside the gene matches: 4. This clone was picked up one time. The rearrangement joins TRBV19 to TRBJ1-2; TRBD1 agrees at 9 bases. Sequencing used peripheral blood. The TCR originated in a man aged 50-60 years who had recovered from COVID-19. CDR3 in DNA: TGTGCCAGTAAGACAGGGGGACGCTATGGCTACACCTTC. Translation gives CASKTGGRYGYTF.